The 18 T cell receptor beta chains below come from one sample, sequenced in a study of blood T cell repertoires in COVID-19. TCRdb keeps only in-frame clones here, not all; method: immunoSEQ multiplex PCR. The repertoire holds over 60,000 clones, with more than 85% as singletons. Sequencing input: peripheral blood. Receptors were obtained from a man aged 65-85 years with acute or convalescent COVID-19.

The genes are TRBV10-2 and TRBJ1-1, with 9 positions matching TRBD1. V shed 9 bases, J shed 3 bases, and the junction held 2 bases outside the gene matches. CDR1 and CDR2 (germline): WSHSY, SAAADI. This CDR3 comprises 12 residues. The CDR3 sequence: CASWTGDTEAFF. CDR3 coding DNA: TGCGCCAGTTGGACAGGGGACACTGAAGCTTTCTTT.

The V call is TRBV9, the J call TRBJ2-7; D remains unclear. CDR3 length: 12 amino acids. Between the trimmed V and J ends, which lost 3 bases and 5 bases, there was a span of 9 bases. Germline V CDR1 and CDR2: SGDLS, YYNGEE. The CDR3 DNA reads as TGTGCCAGCAGCGCCAACATGGACGAGCAGTACTTC. It encodes CASSANMDEQYF.

The CDR3 spells CASSLVAVTGGETQYF. The CDR3 nucleotides read TGTGCCAGCAGCTTGGTTGCAGTCACCGGAGGAGAGACCCAGTACTTC. The rearrangement joins TRBV5-4 to TRBJ2-5; D may be TRBD2 (5 bases). This CDR3 spans 16 amino acids. CDR1 is SGHNT, CDR2 YYREEE, per germline (reference sequence). The ends were cut back, 0 bases at V and 4 bases at J, with 16 bases in the middle.

This clone was found a few times. The genes are TRBV27 and TRBJ2-2; D perhaps matches TRBD2 (6 bases). V shed 6 bases and J shed 0 bases, with 17 bases lying between them. The CDR3 totals 17 residues. Germline values: CDR1 MNHEY, CDR2 SMNVEV (reference sequence). The CDR3: CASRALAGTSNTGELFF. CDR3 bases: TGTGCCAGCAGGGCTTTGGCCGGGACTTCGAACACCGGGGAGCTGTTTTTT.

In this sample, this clone turned up once. This chain links TRBV6-5 with TRBJ2-7; TRBD2 matches at 11 bases. This CDR3 is built from 14 residues. J lost 3 bases, V lost 6 bases, and 4 bases had no gene match. Germline CDR1 and CDR2: MNHEY and SVGAGI. The CDR3 here is CASRTSGENYEQYF. The CDR3 nucleotides read TGTGCCAGCAGGACTAGCGGGGAGAACTACGAGCAGTACTTC.

The gene calls are TRBV6-5 and TRBJ1-5; D ambiguous. The CDR3 consists of 13 residues. The V gene lost 8 bases and the J gene lost 0 bases, with 8 bases spanning the gap. Germline CDR1 MNHEY, CDR2 SVGAGI. The DNA of the CDR3 is TGTGCCAGCCAGGTGTATAGCAATCAGCCCCAGCATTTT. Translated: CASQVYSNQPQHF.

V and J are TRBV24-1 and TRBJ2-2; D possibly corresponds to TRBD2 (5 bases). V shed 2 bases and J shed 1 base, with 10 bases lying between them. The germline CDR1 and CDR2 sequences are KGHDR and SFDVKD. The CDR3 is 16 residues long. The CDR3 bases are TGTGCCACCAGTGATTCAGGACTCCGGAACACCGGGGAGCTGTTTTTT. The encoded protein is CATSDSGLRNTGELFF.

The chain recombines TRBV5-5 with TRBJ2-3; D is perhaps TRBD1 (6 bases). The CDR3 contains 15 residues. V lost 4 bases to trimming and J lost 0 bases, with 12 bases between them. Germline CDR1 SGHKS, CDR2 YYEKEE (reference sequence). The CDR3 nucleotides are TGTGCCAGCAGCAAGCTACAGGGTAGCACAGATACGCAGTATTTT. Residues: CASSKLQGSTDTQYF.

V and J are TRBV11-3 and TRBJ2-2, with 9 bases aligning to TRBD1. Germline lookup yields CDR1 SGHNT and CDR2 YENEEA. Unmatched junction bases numbered 6, after V lost 5 bases and J lost 2 bases. The CDR3 is made up of 16 amino acids. The CDR3 loop reads CASSPRTGANTGELFF. CDR3 bases: TGTGCCAGCAGCCCCAGGACAGGGGCAAACACCGGGGAGCTGTTTTTT.

This clone was observed a handful of times. The chain links TRBV27 to TRBJ2-7; 8 positions match TRBD2. In germline, CDR1 is MNHEY, CDR2 SMNVEV (reference sequence). This CDR3 comprises 16 residues. Trimming at V came to 3 bases and at J to 2 bases, leaving 9 bases not matched to a gene. CDR3 sequence reads: CASSFRFGLATYEQYF. The CDR3 DNA sequence: TGTGCCAGCAGTTTTAGATTTGGACTAGCCACCTACGAGCAGTACTTC.

The rearrangement links TRBV6-4 to TRBJ2-1, with 9 positions matching TRBD2. Germline trimming cut 4 bases from V and 6 bases from J; bases unmatched to any gene: 7. The germline V gene has CDR1 MRHNA and CDR2 SNTAGT. The CDR3 is 15 amino acids. CDR3 DNA sequence: TGTGCCAGCAGTGTCCAAGCGGGAGGAGGCAATGAGCAGTTCTTC. Its protein is CASSVQAGGGNEQFF.

The chain has TRBV5-1 and TRBJ2-2; TRBD1 agrees at 7 bases. This CDR3 is built from 18 residues. The trim removed 3 bases at V and 2 bases at J, leaving 13 bases unmatched. Germline V gives CDR1 SGHRS, CDR2 YFSETQ. CDR3 residues: CASSYLSGGQRNTGELFF. The CDR3 DNA reads as TGCGCCAGCAGCTATCTCTCAGGGGGACAGAGAAACACCGGGGAGCTGTTTTTT.

J is TRBJ1-2 and V is TRBV5-1, with D possibly matching TRBD1 (5 bases). The CDR3 extends over 15 amino acids. Germline loops: CDR1 SGHRS, CDR2 YFSETQ. V lost 4 bases to trimming and J lost 5 bases, with 18 bases between them. CDR3 protein: CASSPEMSRVYGYTF. The CDR3 DNA sequence: TGCGCCAGCAGCCCGGAGATGAGCAGGGTGTATGGCTACACCTTC.

V gene TRBV7-3 combines with J gene TRBJ2-3, with 12 bases lining up with TRBD2. This CDR3 comprises 15 residues. Germline V gives CDR1 SGHTA, CDR2 FQGTGA. V lost 4 bases, J lost 9 bases, and 8 bases stayed unmatched. The CDR3 DNA follows: TGTGCCAGCAGCTCAGGACTAGCGGGATATGAGACGCAGTATTTT. Residues: CASSSGLAGYETQYF.

This sequence joins TRBV6-6 and TRBJ1-2; a weak D match, TRBD1 (6 bases). The CDR3 totals 14 residues. Germline loops: CDR1 MNHNY, CDR2 SVGAGI (reference sequence). V lost 5 bases and J lost 6, with 16 bases in between. The CDR3 loop reads CASSPSGQGNGYTF. In nucleotides, the CDR3 is TGTGCCAGCAGTCCATCTGGGCAGGGGAATGGCTACACCTTC.

This clone was observed a single time. The chain combines TRBV5-1 with TRBJ2-5, with a weak D call TRBD2 (5 bases). In germline, CDR1 is SGHRS, CDR2 YFSETQ. CDR3 length equals 11 residues. Trimming pared 5 bases from V and 5 bases from J, leaving 7 bases between. CDR3 DNA sequence: TGCGCCAGCAGGGAGGCGGAGACCCAGTACTTC. It codes for CASREAETQYF. The entire variable domain, with the rest obtained from reference TRBV5-1 and TRBJ2-5, is as follows: KAGVTQTPRYLIKTRGQQVTLSCSPISGHRSVSWYQQTPGQGLQFLFEYFSETQRNKGNFPGRFSGRQFSNSRSEMNVSTLELGDSALYLCASREAETQYFGPGTRLLVL.

The CDR3 loop reads CASSWGFGGLNEQFF. The CDR3 coding sequence is TGTGCCAGCAGCTGGGGATTTGGCGGACTCAATGAGCAGTTCTTC. The chain joins TRBV11-3 to TRBJ2-1, with a weak D call TRBD2 (5 bases). Germline V gene lookup returns CDR1 SGHNT and CDR2 YENEEA. Trimming pared 4 bases from V and 6 bases from J, leaving 16 bases between. The CDR3 totals 15 residues.

V usage is TRBV28 and J usage is TRBJ1-1; D possibly corresponds to TRBD1 (5 bases). Germline V CDR1 and CDR2: MDHEN, SYDVKM. The CDR3 contains 15 residues. The germline V and J ends were trimmed by 6 bases and 4 bases, with 18 bases remaining between them. Here the CDR3 reads CASSLPPRGATEAFF. The CDR3 coding sequence is TGTGCCAGCAGCCTTCCCCCCCGTGGGGCCACTGAAGCTTTCTTT.